What follows describes a single TCR beta chain. These data originate in a study of blood T cell repertoires in COVID-19. Germline trimming cut 5 bases from V and 4 bases from J; bases unmatched to any gene: 8. Germline V gene sequence: CDR1 SNHLY, CDR2 FYNNEI. The CDR3 has 15 amino acids. In the original workflow: Estimation of nucleated cell counts relied on the amplification of reference gene primers. Profiling relied on immunoSEQ multiplex PCR, and the TCRdb table lists in-frame clones only, not all of them. The V and J calls and clone size are taken from that table; D and trimming were inferred from the DNA. The profile shows about 160,000 clones, roughly 90% of them singletons.

The chain is built from TRBV2 and TRBJ1-1, with TRBD1 matching over 9 bases. This receptor was identified in a man aged 60-69 years with acute or convalescent COVID-19. The material sequenced was peripheral blood. CDR3: CASSYDRGSFTEAFF. The DNA of the CDR3 is TGTGCCAGCAGTTACGACAGGGGGAGTTTCACTGAAGCTTTCTTT.